These 12 T cell receptor beta chains came from one sample sequenced in a study of blood T cell repertoires in COVID-19 (dated by TCRdb to about 2020). The library was built by means of the immunoSEQ multiplex PCR assay. This is the immuneACCESS table as TCRdb keeps it, with only in-frame sequences that have V and J called. A part of the clones is gone; compared with another copy, unresolved V genes explain less than half, and the rest is unexplained. A total of tens of thousands of clones appear in this sample, 85% to 90% of them only once. Under 15% of the sample is in the top ten clones. The sequenced sample consisted of peripheral blood. The receptors were gathered from a man in his 70s with active COVID-19.

The chain links TRBV3-1 (or the pseudogene TRBV3-2) to TRBJ2-5, with 8 bases aligning to TRBD2. CDR1 and CDR2 from the germline V gene are LGHDT and YNNKEL (reference sequence). With 1 base clipped from V and 2 bases from J, the junction kept 6 bases outside the gene matches. The CDR3 sequence is 16 residues long. Here the CDR3 reads CASSQVKSSGQETQYF. The CDR3 bases are TGTGCCAGCAGCCAAGTCAAGTCTAGCGGGCAAGAGACCCAGTACTTC.

The chain carries TRBV11-2 and TRBJ1-3, with a tentative D call TRBD1 (5 bases). The germline V gene has CDR1 SGHAT and CDR2 FQNNGV. The length of the CDR3 is 12 residues. V was shortened by 3 bases and J by 7 bases, with 7 bases between the two germline ends. CDR3 coding DNA: TGTGCCAGCAGCTTCAAGGGGAACACCATATATTTT. Translation gives CASSFKGNTIYF. Looking up the rest from reference TRBV11-2 and TRBJ1-3 gives the full variable domain: EAGVAQSPRYKIIEKRQSVAFWCNPISGHATLYWYQQILGQGPKLLIQFQNNGVVDDSQLPKDRFSAERLKGVDSTLKIQPAKLEDSAVYLCASSFKGNTIYFGEGSWLTVV.

The chain couples TRBV2 to TRBJ2-7, with TRBD1 matching 12 bases. J was trimmed by 7 bases and V by 9 bases; bases with no gene match: 4. The CDR3 contains 12 residues. Germline CDR1 and CDR2: SNHLY and FYNNEI. The CDR3 is CASGTGGGEQYF. The CDR3 bases are TGTGCCAGTGGGACAGGGGGCGGTGAGCAGTACTTC.

The rearrangement uses TRBV5-1 and TRBJ1-1; 8 bases match TRBD1. Trimming cost V 5 bases and J 5 bases; bases outside gene matches: 8. CDR1 and CDR2 from the germline V gene are SGHRS and YFSETQ. The length of the CDR3 is 14 residues. CDR3 nucleotide sequence: TGCGCCAGCAGATCCGAGACAGGGGTGACTGAAGCTTTCTTT. It encodes CASRSETGVTEAFF.

This chain joins TRBV6-6 and TRBJ2-7; 8 bases are a match to TRBD2. This CDR3 is built from 14 residues. J lost 2 bases, V lost 7 bases, and 7 bases had no gene match. Germline V gives CDR1 MNHNY, CDR2 SVGAGI (reference sequence). CDR3 region: CASTWTSSAYEQYF. The CDR3 bases are TGTGCCAGCACCTGGACTAGCAGCGCCTACGAGCAGTACTTC.

The rearrangement uses TRBV10-1 and TRBJ2-1, with D perhaps TRBD2 (5 bases). Trimming cost V 2 bases and J 7 bases, with 12 bases left between them. Looked up from germline, CDR1 is WNHNN and CDR2 is SYGVQD (reference sequence). There are 14 residues in the CDR3. CDR3 DNA: TGCGCCAGCAGTGAGAGCCGGGGAGTTAATGAGCAGTTCTTC. Translation gives CASSESRGVNEQFF.

CDR3 in amino acids: CAWSRPQGSGNTIYF. CDR3 coding DNA: TGTGCCTGGAGTCGCCCCCAGGGCTCTGGAAACACCATATATTTT. The chain couples TRBV30 to TRBJ1-3; possible D gene TRBD1, 5 bases. Germline assignment: CDR1 GTSNPN and CDR2 SVGIG (reference sequence). This CDR3 contains 15 residues. V lost 2 bases and J 0 bases, leaving 11 bases between the germline ends.

The DNA for the CDR3 is TGTGCCAGCAGCTTAGAGTTCGGGGTGGCGGGGGGGGACAATGAGCAGTTCTTC. This encodes CASSLEFGVAGGDNEQFF. The chain combines TRBV7-8 with TRBJ2-1; 9 bases line up with TRBD2. Germline trimming cut 1 base from V and 5 bases from J; bases unmatched to any gene: 12. The CDR3 spans 18 residues. The germline gives CDR1 SGHVS, CDR2 FQNEAQ.

The chain uses TRBV28 and TRBJ2-5; 8 nucleotides match TRBD2. The CDR3 is 15 residues long. V shed 6 bases and J 7 bases; nucleotides not matched to a gene: 13. From germline, CDR1 is MDHEN and CDR2 SYDVKM. In nucleotides, the CDR3 is TGTGCCAGCAGACCTCCTTCAGCGGGAGTAGGGACCCAGTACTTC. Its protein product is CASRPPSAGVGTQYF.

In its sample, this clone was seen a few times. The genes are TRBV27 and TRBJ1-3, with a tentative D call TRBD1 (5 bases). Trimming left V 5 bases short and J 0 bases short, with 11 bases between. The CDR3 has 15 amino acids. Germline V gene sequence: CDR1 MNHEY, CDR2 SMNVEV (reference sequence). The CDR3 sequence is CASSPTGGSGNTIYF. DNA for the CDR3: TGTGCCAGCAGTCCCACGGGGGGCTCTGGAAACACCATATATTTT.

This chain uses TRBV7-2 with TRBJ2-3; 7 bases are a match to TRBD2. The CDR3 has 18 residues. Looked up from germline, CDR1 is SGHTA and CDR2 is FQGNSA. Trimming cost V 6 bases and J 0 bases; bases outside gene matches: 15. In DNA, the CDR3 is TGTGCCAGCAGTAAGAACCCAGGCGGTAGCGGGAGCACAGATACGCAGTATTTT. It specifies CASSKNPGGSGSTDTQYF.

Worth noting for this clone: The sample carries other DNA sequences with the same CDR3. V and J are TRBV6-6 and TRBJ2-1; TRBD2 matches at 13 bases. The germline V gene has CDR1 MNHNY and CDR2 SVGAGI (reference sequence). The CDR3 runs to 15 residues. J gave up 6 bases and V 6 bases, and 5 bases lay outside the gene matches. This CDR3 is CASRGGLAGVNEQFF. CDR3 in DNA: TGTGCCAGCAGGGGCGGACTAGCGGGAGTCAATGAGCAGTTCTTC.